These T cell receptor beta chains were read from a single sample in a study of blood T cell repertoires in COVID-19. The data were produced by immunoSEQ multiplex PCR, yet TCRdb's version contains in-frame clones alone and is incomplete. This sample has approximately 200,000 clones, with roughly 86% found just once. The sample taken for sequencing was PBMCs or T cells enriched from blood (not recorded which). These receptors originate from a man between 18 and 35 years old with acute COVID-19. CDR3s include the opening cysteine and the closing phenylalanine or tryptophan. D genes are given only for firm matches. Not all rows give a size; the values are once, few, many and, for expanded clones, a class.

j_call d_call v_call clone_size cdr3_nt cdr3_aa
TRBJ1-4 - TRBV7-2 - TGTGCCAGCAGCTTAGTAGCGGGAAAGGGCGAAAAACTGTTTTTT CASSLVAGKGEKLFF
TRBJ1-5 - TRBV3-1/TRBV3-2 - TGTGCCAGCAGCCAAGGAGGGGGTAACAATCAGCCCCAGCATTTT CASSQGGGNNQPQHF
TRBJ1-6 TRBD1 TRBV2 once TGTGCCAGCAGTGGGCAGGGGGCTGTAAATTCACCCCTCCACTTT CASSGQGAVNSPLHF
TRBJ2-7 TRBD2 TRBV28 - TGTGCCAGCTGCGGGTCGACTAGCGTCTCCTACGAGCAGTACTTC CASCGSTSVSYEQYF
TRBJ1-3 TRBD1 TRBV7-8 - TGTGCCAGCAGCTTGGGACAAGGGGGCGATGGAAACACCATATATTTT CASSLGQGGDGNTIYF
TRBJ2-7 - TRBV7-2 - TGTGCCAGCAGCCCGGGACATAGCTACGAGCAGTACTTC CASSPGHSYEQYF
TRBJ2-5 - TRBV24-1 - TGTGCCACCAGTGACGCCGGGAGCCCCACCCTGGAGACCCAGTACTTC CATSDAGSPTLETQYF
TRBJ1-2 TRBD1 TRBV5-4 - TGTGCCAGCAGATTACAGGGGGGTCGGTATGGCTACACCTTC CASRLQGGRYGYTF
TRBJ1-5 TRBD1 TRBV28 - TGTGCCAGCAGTTCCCCCTTACTCAGACAGGGGGGAGGCAATCAGCCCCAGCATTTT CASSSPLLRQGGGNQPQHF
TRBJ2-5 - TRBV6-2/TRBV6-3 - TGTGCCAGCAGTTACCCCGACCGCCGATTGGGAGGAGAGACCCAGTACTTC CASSYPDRRLGGETQYF
TRBJ2-2 - TRBV11-3 - TGTGCCAGCAGCTTAAGATGGGGCCCCGGGGAGCTGTTTTTT CASSLRWGPGELFF
TRBJ1-2 - TRBV25-1 - TGTGCCAGCATGGAGGACTATGGCTACACCTTC CASMEDYGYTF
TRBJ1-3 - TRBV4-2 many TGTGCCAGCAGCCAAGGACAAAACTCTGGAAACACCATATATTTT CASSQGQNSGNTIYF
TRBJ2-7 - TRBV9 - TGTGCCAGCAGCGTAGGAGTTGGCGCTGGAGGATCCGAGCAGTACTTC CASSVGVGAGGSEQYF
TRBJ2-7 - TRBV4-3 - TGCGCCAGCAGCCAATGGACAGCGAAGGGACCACTTACGCCCTACGAGCAGTACTTC CASSQWTAKGPLTPYEQYF
TRBJ2-3 TRBD1 TRBV5-5 - TGTGCCAGCACCCTCCCCGGACAGGGGAAAACAGATACGCAGTATTTT CASTLPGQGKTDTQYF
TRBJ1-5 - TRBV28 - TGTGCCAGCAGTTTCCAGGGGCAAGGTCAGCCCCAGCATTTT CASSFQGQGQPQHF
TRBJ2-6 TRBD1 TRBV19 - TGTGCCAGTAGCGGGACAGGGTCTTCTGGGGCCAACGTCCTGACTTTC CASSGTGSSGANVLTF
TRBJ2-1 - TRBV13 - TGTGCCAGCAGCTTCCGGGGACTCTCGGGTGAGCAGTTCTTC CASSFRGLSGEQFF
TRBJ1-5 - TRBV28 - TGTGCCAGCAGTTTGGCGGGGGCCGGCAATCAGCCCCAGCATTTT CASSLAGAGNQPQHF
TRBJ1-1 TRBD1 TRBV29-1 - TGCAGCGTTGTTGGACAGGGCATGAACACTGAAGCTTTCTTT CSVVGQGMNTEAFF
TRBJ2-2 - TRBV19 - TGTGCCAGTAGTCCCCGGGAGTTTGGCGGGGAGCTGTTTTTT CASSPREFGGELFF
TRBJ2-1 TRBD1 TRBV7-3 - TGTGCCAGCAGCTCAACCGGGACAGGGTACAATGAGCAGTTCTTC CASSSTGTGYNEQFF
TRBJ2-1 TRBD2 TRBV10-1 - TGCGCCAGCAGTGAGTCGACAAGCGGGAGGGGAAATGAGCAGTTCTTC CASSESTSGRGNEQFF
TRBJ2-3 TRBD1 TRBV18 - TGTGCCAGCTCACCCCGACAGGGTAGCACAGATACGCAGTATTTT CASSPRQGSTDTQYF
TRBJ2-1 TRBD2 TRBV19 - TGTGCCAATAGTTCTTCTAGCGGGAGTTCCTACAATGAGCAGTTCTTC CANSSSSGSSYNEQFF
TRBJ2-3 TRBD2 TRBV4-1 - TGCGCCAGCAGCCAAGGACTAGCTTACGCAGATACGCAGTATTTT CASSQGLAYADTQYF
TRBJ2-5 TRBD1 TRBV7-8 - TGTGCCAGCAGCCCGGCCGGGACAGCCCAAGAGACCCAGTACTTC CASSPAGTAQETQYF
TRBJ2-3 - TRBV18 - TGTGCCAGCTCACCGGGAGGCGGGCGGTTTGCAGATACGCAGTATTTT CASSPGGGRFADTQYF
TRBJ2-7 - TRBV11-2 - TGTGCCAGCAGCTTAGTCCCAGGAATCTACGAGCAGTACTTC CASSLVPGIYEQYF
TRBJ1-5 - TRBV28 - TGTGCCAGCAGTTTCCCGCTAGTAGGGGGCAATCAGCCCCAGCATTTT CASSFPLVGGNQPQHF
TRBJ1-2 TRBD1 TRBV27 - TGTGCCAGCAGTACCGACAGGACAGGGCGGTATGGCTACACCTTC CASSTDRTGRYGYTF
TRBJ1-5 TRBD1 TRBV19 few TGTGCCAGTACTAGGGACAGGGAAGGTCAGCCCCAGCATTTT CASTRDREGQPQHF
TRBJ1-6 - TRBV28 few TGTGCCAGCAGTTTAGCAGGGATTAGTTCACCCCTCCACTTT CASSLAGISSPLHF
TRBJ1-6 - TRBV5-1 - TGCGCCAGCAGGGGGAGTAATTCACCCCTCCACTTT CASRGSNSPLHF
TRBJ2-1 TRBD2 TRBV6-6 few TGTGCCAGCAGTTACGAGGGGCGGGAGGGGACCGGTGAGCAGTTCTTC CASSYEGREGTGEQFF
TRBJ2-7 TRBD2 TRBV15 - TGTGCCACCAGCAGAGAACTTGGGACTAGCGACGAGCAGTACTTC CATSRELGTSDEQYF